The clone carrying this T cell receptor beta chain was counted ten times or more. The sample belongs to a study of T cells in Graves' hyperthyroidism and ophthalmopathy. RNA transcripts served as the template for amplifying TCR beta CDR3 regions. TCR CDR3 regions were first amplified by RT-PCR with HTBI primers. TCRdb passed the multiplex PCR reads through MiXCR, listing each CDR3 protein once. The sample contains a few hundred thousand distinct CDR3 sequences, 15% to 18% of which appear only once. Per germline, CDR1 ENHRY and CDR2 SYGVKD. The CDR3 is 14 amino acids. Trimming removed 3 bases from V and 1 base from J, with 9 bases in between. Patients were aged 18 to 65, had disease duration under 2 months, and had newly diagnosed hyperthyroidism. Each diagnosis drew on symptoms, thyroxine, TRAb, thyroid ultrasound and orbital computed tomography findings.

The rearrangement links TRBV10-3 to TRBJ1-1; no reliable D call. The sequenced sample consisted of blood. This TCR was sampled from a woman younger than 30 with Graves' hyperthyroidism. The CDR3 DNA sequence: TGTGCCATCAGTGAAGGCACAGCGAACACTGAAGCTTTCTTT. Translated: CAISEGTANTEAFF.